The present T cell receptor (beta chain) was sequenced within a study of blood T cells in healthy people across ages. The second PCR ran roughly 7 to 12 cycles with a sample-barcoded 5' primer and J-beta primers. Each CDR3 protein gets one entry after TCRdb re-called the 5' RACE reads with MiXCR. The sample lists under 800,000 distinct CDR3 sequences, about 40% occurring once. Germline V gene sequence: CDR1 MNHEY, CDR2 SMNVEV (reference sequence). Trimming cost V 5 bases and J 6 bases; bases outside gene matches: 6. This CDR3 has 14 amino acids. The chain links TRBV27 to TRBJ2-7; 11 bases are a match to TRBD2. The sequence was collected from a woman aged 55-70 years in good health. The specimen sequenced was blood. The CDR3 spells CASSGTSGWGEQYF. DNA for the CDR3: TGTGCCAGCAGTGGGACTAGCGGTTGGGGCGAGCAGTACTTC.